This T cell receptor (beta chain) was recorded in a study of blood T cells in healthy people across ages. The second PCR ran roughly 7 to 11 cycles with a sample-barcoded 5' primer and J-beta primers. TCRdb called the 5' RACE reads again in MiXCR, with one record for every CDR3 protein. The sample lists about 1,400,000 distinct CDR3 sequences, 42% seen once, with 6.5% to 10% in the top ten. Whole-study results and caveats: Per million T cells, TCR beta diversity dropped roughly linearly as age increased.

Trimming removed 1 base from V and 3 bases from J; junction bases left unmatched: 2. The CDR3 runs 15 residues. Looked up from germline, CDR1 is SGHAT and CDR2 is FQNNGV. This clonotype was detected only a few times. What it binds is unknown. Sequencing used blood. This sequence joins TRBV11-2 and TRBJ1-5, with 8 bases fitting TRBD1. The origin of this receptor is a woman under 30 in good health. This CDR3 is CASSLGTGYNQPQHF. The CDR3 DNA reads as TGTGCCAGCAGCTTAGGGACAGGGTACAATCAGCCCCAGCATTTT.